Listed here are 3 T cell receptor beta chains from one sample, sequenced in a study of monozygotic twins with inflammatory bowel disease. Reanalyzing the 5' RACE reads, TCRdb keeps one entry per CDR3 protein, without DNA. The sample yields about 110,000 distinct CDR3 sequences, of which the top ten take up under 15%. The sequenced material came from blood. Receptors originate from a human donor with ulcerative colitis or Crohn's disease, or a healthy co-twin of an affected twin (not recorded which).

V gene TRBV4-2 combines with J gene TRBJ1-4. The CDR3 totals 16 residues. CDR1 and CDR2 (germline): LGHNA, YNFKEQ. The CDR3 region is CASSRQSGAPEEKLFF.

V and J are TRBV7-2 and TRBJ2-7; the TCRdb call, TRBD1, lacks DNA for checking. CDR1 is SGHTA and CDR2 is FQGNSA in the germline V gene. This CDR3 has 15 amino acids. CDR3 in amino acids: CASSLDRGVYYEQYF.

The chain links TRBV28 to TRBJ1-1. From germline, CDR1 is MDHEN and CDR2 SYDVKM. CDR3 length equals 12 residues. The CDR3 here is CASSFTNTEAFF. The full variable domain, in which reference TRBV28 and TRBJ1-1 provide the parts outside the CDR3, is DVKVTQSSRYLVKRTGEKVFLECVQDMDHENMFWYRQDPGLGLRLIYFSYDVKMKEKGDIPEGYSVSREKKERFSLILESASTNQTSMYLCASSFTNTEAFFGQGTRLTVV.